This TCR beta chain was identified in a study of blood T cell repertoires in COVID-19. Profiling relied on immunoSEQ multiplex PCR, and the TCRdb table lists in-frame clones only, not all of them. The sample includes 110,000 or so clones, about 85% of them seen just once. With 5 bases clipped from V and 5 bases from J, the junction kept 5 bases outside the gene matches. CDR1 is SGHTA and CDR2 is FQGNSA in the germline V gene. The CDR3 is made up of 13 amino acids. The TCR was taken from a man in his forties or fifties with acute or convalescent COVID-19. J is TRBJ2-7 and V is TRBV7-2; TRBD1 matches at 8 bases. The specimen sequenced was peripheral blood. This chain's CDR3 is CASSARQGNEQYF. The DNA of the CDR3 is TGTGCCAGCAGCGCGAGACAGGGGAACGAGCAGTACTTC.